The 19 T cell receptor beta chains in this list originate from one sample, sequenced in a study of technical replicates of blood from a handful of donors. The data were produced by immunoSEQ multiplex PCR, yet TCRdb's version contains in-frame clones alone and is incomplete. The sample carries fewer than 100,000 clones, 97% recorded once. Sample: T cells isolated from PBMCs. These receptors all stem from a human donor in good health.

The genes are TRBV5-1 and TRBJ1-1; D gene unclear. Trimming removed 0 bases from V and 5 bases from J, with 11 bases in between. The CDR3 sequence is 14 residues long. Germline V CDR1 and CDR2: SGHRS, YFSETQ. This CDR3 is CASSLGGVGTEAFF. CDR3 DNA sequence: TGCGCCAGCAGCTTGGGGGGAGTTGGGACTGAAGCTTTCTTT.

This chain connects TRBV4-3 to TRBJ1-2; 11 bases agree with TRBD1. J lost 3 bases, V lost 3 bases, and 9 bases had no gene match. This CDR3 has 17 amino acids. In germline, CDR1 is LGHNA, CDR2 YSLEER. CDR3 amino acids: CASSQAGTGGQDYGYTF. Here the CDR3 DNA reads TGCGCCAGCAGCCAGGCCGGGACAGGGGGACAGGACTATGGCTACACCTTC.

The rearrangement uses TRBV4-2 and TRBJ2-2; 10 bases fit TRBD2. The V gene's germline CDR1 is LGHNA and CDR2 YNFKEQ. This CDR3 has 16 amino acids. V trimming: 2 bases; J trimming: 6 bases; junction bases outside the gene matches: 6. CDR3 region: CASSQRLAGEAGELFF. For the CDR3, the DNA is TGTGCCAGCAGCCAAAGGCTAGCGGGAGAGGCCGGGGAGCTGTTTTTT.

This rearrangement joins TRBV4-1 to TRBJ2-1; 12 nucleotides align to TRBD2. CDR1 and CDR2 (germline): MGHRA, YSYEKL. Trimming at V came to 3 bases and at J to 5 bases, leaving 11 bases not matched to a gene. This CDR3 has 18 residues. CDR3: CASSHLEGLAGGDNEQFF. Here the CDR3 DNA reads TGCGCCAGCAGCCACTTAGAGGGGCTAGCGGGAGGGGACAATGAGCAGTTCTTC.

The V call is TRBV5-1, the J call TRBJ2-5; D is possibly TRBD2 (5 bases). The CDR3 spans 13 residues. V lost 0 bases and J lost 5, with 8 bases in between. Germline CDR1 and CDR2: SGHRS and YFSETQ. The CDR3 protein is CASSLGGLETQYF. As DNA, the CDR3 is TGCGCCAGCAGCTTGGGAGGGCTGGAGACCCAGTACTTC.

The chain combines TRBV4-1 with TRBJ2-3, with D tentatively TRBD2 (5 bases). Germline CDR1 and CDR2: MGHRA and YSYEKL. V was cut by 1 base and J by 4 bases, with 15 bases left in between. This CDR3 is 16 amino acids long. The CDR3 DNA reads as TGCGCCAGCAGCCAAGTTGGAGAGGGTCTTTCAGATACGCAGTATTTT. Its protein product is CASSQVGEGLSDTQYF.

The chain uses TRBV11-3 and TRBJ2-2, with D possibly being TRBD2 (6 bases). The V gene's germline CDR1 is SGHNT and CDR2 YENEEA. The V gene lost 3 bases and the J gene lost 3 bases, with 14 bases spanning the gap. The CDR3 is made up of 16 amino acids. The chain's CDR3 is CASSLGLWGDTGELFF. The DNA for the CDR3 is TGTGCCAGCAGCTTGGGGCTCTGGGGGGACACCGGGGAGCTGTTTTTT.

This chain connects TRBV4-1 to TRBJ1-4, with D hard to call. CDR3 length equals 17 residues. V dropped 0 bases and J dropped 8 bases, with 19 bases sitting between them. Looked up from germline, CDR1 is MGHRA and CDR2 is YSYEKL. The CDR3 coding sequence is TGCGCCAGCAGCCAAGAAATAGGACTCCTCGAAGGAGAAAAACTGTTTTTT. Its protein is CASSQEIGLLEGEKLFF.

CDR3 in amino acids: CASSLAAGTSGRAVEQFF. CDR3 bases: TGCGCCAGCAGCTTGGCCGCCGGGACTAGCGGGAGGGCCGTTGAGCAGTTCTTC. The V gene is TRBV5-1, the J gene TRBJ2-1; 16 bases line up with TRBD2. The CDR3 loop spans 18 amino acids. The V gene end was trimmed by 0 bases and the J gene end by 9 bases; junction bases not matched to a gene: 9. The germline V gene encodes CDR1 SGHRS and CDR2 YFSETQ.

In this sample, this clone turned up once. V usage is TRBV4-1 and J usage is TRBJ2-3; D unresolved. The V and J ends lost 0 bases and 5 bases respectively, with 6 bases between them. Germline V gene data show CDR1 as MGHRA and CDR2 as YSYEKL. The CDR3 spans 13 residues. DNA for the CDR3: TGCGCCAGCAGCCAAGAACGGAGAGATACGCAGTATTTT. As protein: CASSQERRDTQYF.

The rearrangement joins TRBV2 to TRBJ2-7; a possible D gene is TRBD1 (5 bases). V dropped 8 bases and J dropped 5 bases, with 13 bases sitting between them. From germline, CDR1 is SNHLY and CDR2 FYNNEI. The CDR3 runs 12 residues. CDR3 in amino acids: CASQTVIDEQYF. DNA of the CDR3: TGTGCCAGCCAGACAGTTATCGACGAGCAGTACTTC.

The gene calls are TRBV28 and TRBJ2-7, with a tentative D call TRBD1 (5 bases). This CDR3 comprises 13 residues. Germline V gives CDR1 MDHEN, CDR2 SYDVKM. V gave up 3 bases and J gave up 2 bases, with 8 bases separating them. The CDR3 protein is CASSFRVPYEQYF. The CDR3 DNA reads TGTGCCAGCAGTTTCAGGGTCCCCTACGAGCAGTACTTC.

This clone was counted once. The CDR3 bases are TGTGCCAGCAGTGAATTAGAGAACACTGAAGCTTTCTTT. Its protein product is CASSELENTEAFF. This rearrangement joins TRBV25-1 to TRBJ1-1; no firm D call. The CDR3 covers 13 residues. Germline loops: CDR1 MGHDK, CDR2 SYGVNS. V lost 1 base, J lost 1 base, and 4 bases lay in between.

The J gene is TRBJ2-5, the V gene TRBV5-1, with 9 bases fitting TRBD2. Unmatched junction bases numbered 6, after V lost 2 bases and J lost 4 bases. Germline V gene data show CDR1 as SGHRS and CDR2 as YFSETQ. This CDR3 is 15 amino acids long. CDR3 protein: CASSLGGRVGETQYF. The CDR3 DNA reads TGCGCCAGCAGCTTAGGCGGGAGGGTAGGAGAGACCCAGTACTTC.

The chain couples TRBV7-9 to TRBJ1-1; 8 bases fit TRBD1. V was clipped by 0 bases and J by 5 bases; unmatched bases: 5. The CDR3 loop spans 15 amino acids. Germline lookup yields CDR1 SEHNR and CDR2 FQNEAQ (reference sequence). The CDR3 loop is CASSLASGGKTEAFF. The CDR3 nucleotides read TGTGCCAGCAGCTTAGCGTCAGGGGGCAAGACTGAAGCTTTCTTT.

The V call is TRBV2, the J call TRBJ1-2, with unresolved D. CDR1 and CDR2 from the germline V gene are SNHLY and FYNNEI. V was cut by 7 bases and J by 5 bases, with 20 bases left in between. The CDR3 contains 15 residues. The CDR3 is CASKLSLVLDYGYTF. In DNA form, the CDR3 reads TGTGCCAGCAAGCTCTCCTTAGTATTAGATTATGGCTACACCTTC.

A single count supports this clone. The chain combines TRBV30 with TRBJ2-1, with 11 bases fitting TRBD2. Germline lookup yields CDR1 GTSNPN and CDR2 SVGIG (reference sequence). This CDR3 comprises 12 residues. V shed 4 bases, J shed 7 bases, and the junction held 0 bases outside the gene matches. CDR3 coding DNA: TGTGCCTGGACTAGCGGGAGGAATGAGCAGTTCTTC. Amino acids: CAWTSGRNEQFF.

CDR3 nucleotides: TGTGCCAGCATCCTAGGTGGAAATGAGCAGTTCTTC. Amino acids: CASILGGNEQFF. The chain uses TRBV11-2 and TRBJ2-1; no definite D call. The ends were cut back, 7 bases at V and 7 bases at J, with 11 bases in the middle. The germline V gene has CDR1 SGHAT and CDR2 FQNNGV. The CDR3 is 12 amino acids.

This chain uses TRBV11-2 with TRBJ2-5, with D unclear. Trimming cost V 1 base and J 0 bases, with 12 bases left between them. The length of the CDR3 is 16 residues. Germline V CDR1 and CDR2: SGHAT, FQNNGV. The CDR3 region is CASSLGVRVDQETQYF. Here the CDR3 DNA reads TGTGCCAGCAGCTTAGGTGTACGGGTAGACCAAGAGACCCAGTACTTC.